This T cell receptor beta chain was identified during a study of Ad26.COV2.S vaccination and SARS-CoV-2 variants. Points from the study as a whole: While placebo recipients had lower spike-specific TCR breadth, vaccine recipients had more. Considerable breadth of spike-specific CD8+ and CD4+ T cell responses has reportedly been documented following vaccination.

Noted treatment: roughly 20 received Ad26.COV2.S at low or high dose, single or two shots; about 5 received placebo; per-sample allocation not given. Specimens were obtained on day 63 following the first vaccine or placebo injection. What was given as vaccine was an Ad26 vector encoding Wuhan-strain SARS-CoV-2 spike. Clones were read by immunoSEQ multiplex PCR, and TCRdb kept only the in-frame ones, dropping some. The sample yields over 400,000 clones, about 92% seen once. Germline values: CDR1 SGHNT, CDR2 YYREEE (reference sequence). J gave up 0 bases and V 0 bases, and 2 bases lay outside the gene matches. The CDR3 extends over 15 amino acids. Regarding this clone: Its antigen is unidentified.

The chain is built from TRBV5-4 and TRBJ2-7; 8 bases fit TRBD2. The sequence derives from a person between 18 and 65 years old who received the Ad26.COV2.S COVID-19 vaccine or a placebo. The material was peripheral blood, obtained in a trial of Ad26.COV2.S vaccine versus placebo. The CDR3 loop reads CASSLAGGTSYEQYF. The CDR3 DNA follows: TGTGCCAGCAGCTTGGCGGGGGGGACCTCCTACGAGCAGTACTTC.